This TCR beta chain was identified in a study of shared clonotypes between healthy human individuals. In the study overall: Each donor contributed plates that comprised three CD4 naive, three CD4 memory, two CD8 naive and one CD8 memory. Notes on the study in general: Generally, naive subsets came out with larger estimated richness than memory subsets.

Deep was the level used in running the assay. Template for every sorted-subset replicate PCR totaled about 200 ng DNA, 25,000 to 35,000 T cell genomes. Data came from immunoSEQ multiplex PCR; TCRdb stores just in-frame clones and leaves some out. The sample consists of roughly 2.2 million clones, around 92% of them appearing once. A word on this clone: What it recognizes is unknown.

CDR3 length equals 13 residues. Per germline, CDR1 SQVTM and CDR2 ANQGSEA. V lost 7 bases and J lost 6; bases outside the gene matches: 10. This chain uses TRBV29-1 with TRBJ2-5; 8 bases are a match to TRBD1. Sequences were obtained from naive CD4+ T cells from PBMCs. As to subset: CD45RA+ positively selected. The sequence was obtained from a young man in good health. Some clones in this sample may be carry-over from other donors' samples. The CDR3 loop reads CSALGQGGQTQYF. The CDR3 DNA sequence: TGCAGCGCCCTAGGACAGGGTGGGCAGACCCAGTACTTC. Full variable domain (outside the CDR3, taken from reference TRBV29-1 and TRBJ2-5): SAVISQKPSRDICQRGTSLTIQCQVDSQVTMMFWYRQQPGQSLTLIATANQGSEATYESGFVIDKFPISRPNLTFSTLTVSNMSPEDSSIYLCSALGQGGQTQYFGPGTRLLVL.